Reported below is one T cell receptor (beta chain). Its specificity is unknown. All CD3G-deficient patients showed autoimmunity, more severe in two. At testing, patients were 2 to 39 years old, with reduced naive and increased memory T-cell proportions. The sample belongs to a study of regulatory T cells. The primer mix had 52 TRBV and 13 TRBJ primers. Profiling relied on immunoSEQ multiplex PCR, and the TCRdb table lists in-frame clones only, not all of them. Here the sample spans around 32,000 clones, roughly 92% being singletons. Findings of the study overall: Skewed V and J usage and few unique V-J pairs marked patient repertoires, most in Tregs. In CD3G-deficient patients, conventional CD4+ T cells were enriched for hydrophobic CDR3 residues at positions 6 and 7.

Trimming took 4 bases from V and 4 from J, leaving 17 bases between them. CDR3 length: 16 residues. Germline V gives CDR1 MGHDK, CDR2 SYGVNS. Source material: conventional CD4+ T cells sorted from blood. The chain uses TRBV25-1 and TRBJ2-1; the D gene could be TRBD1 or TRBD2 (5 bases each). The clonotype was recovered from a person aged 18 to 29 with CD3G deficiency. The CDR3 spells CASSALARGTYNEQFF. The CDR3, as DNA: TGTGCCAGCAGTGCCTTAGCGAGGGGCACTTACAATGAGCAGTTCTTC.